The next 27 T cell receptor beta chains were all read from a single sample in a study of CD8+CD57+ T cells in acquired aplastic anemia. It was patients with CD8+CD57+ cell expansion by flow cytometry who were chosen for sequencing. Investigators profiled TCR beta VDJ and CDR3 from genomic DNA template. TCRdb redid the calling of the reads with MiXCR, one entry per CDR3 protein. The profile shows 160,000 or so distinct CDR3 sequences, roughly 45% of them singletons. Material for sequencing was sorted CD4+, CD8+, or CD8+CD57+ T cells (not recorded which) from PBMCs. Receptors were obtained from a human donor with aplastic anemia.

J is TRBJ2-5 and V is TRBV11-2; 8 bases fit TRBD2. Germline assignment: CDR1 SGHAT and CDR2 FQNNGV. The V gene end was trimmed by 5 bases and the J gene end by 2 bases; junction bases not matched to a gene: 13. The CDR3 spans 17 residues. CDR3 DNA sequence: TGTGCCAGCAGCCCTACGGCGCCAGCGGGGGTACAAGAGACCCAGTACTTC. This gives the protein CASSPTAPAGVQETQYF.

This sequence joins TRBV18 and TRBJ1-1; the D gene is possibly TRBD1 (6 bases). CDR3 length: 14 amino acids. Germline CDR1 is KGHSH and CDR2 is LQKENI. Trimming stripped 3 bases from V and 6 bases from J, with 14 bases between. The CDR3 DNA reads as TGTGCCAGCTCACCCTGGACAGACGGGGCTGAAGCTTTCTTT. It specifies CASSPWTDGAEAFF.

J is TRBJ1-2 and V is TRBV2; D call uncertain. Trimming cost V 6 bases and J 2 bases, with 10 bases left between them. This CDR3 is built from 13 residues. The V gene's germline CDR1 is SNHLY and CDR2 FYNNEI. The CDR3 loop is CASRSFSNYGYTF. The CDR3 nucleotides are TGTGCCAGCAGGAGTTTCTCCAACTATGGCTACACCTTC.

The genes are TRBV11-1 and TRBJ1-4, with 9 bases identical to TRBD1. Germline CDR1 is SGHAT and CDR2 is FQDESV (reference sequence). The CDR3 runs 19 residues. V lost 0 bases and J lost 4; bases outside the gene matches: 12. CDR3 DNA: TGTGCCAGCAGCTTAGCAGGAGGGGACAGGGCAGAGCATAATGAAAAACTGTTTTTT. Residues: CASSLAGGDRAEHNEKLFF.

The V gene is TRBV4-1, the J gene TRBJ2-2; a possible D gene is TRBD2 (6 bases). CDR1 is MGHRA and CDR2 is YSYEKL in the germline V gene. The V and J ends lost 1 base and 6 bases respectively, with 9 bases between them. The CDR3 consists of 14 residues. CDR3 residues: CASSQVERAGELFF. The CDR3 nucleotides read TGCGCCAGCAGCCAAGTAGAGCGGGCCGGGGAGCTGTTTTTT.

This clonotype occurred many times. The chain couples TRBV12-3 or TRBV12-4 to TRBJ2-7; 12 bases line up with TRBD2. This CDR3 is built from 19 residues. The trim removed 2 bases at V and 1 base at J, leaving 12 bases unmatched. The chain's CDR3 is CASSLQLAGGAHQSYEQYV. DNA of the CDR3: TGTGCCAGCAGTTTACAGCTAGCGGGAGGGGCCCACCAATCCTACGAGCAGTACGTC.

The rearrangement uses TRBV19 and TRBJ1-1, with 7 positions matching TRBD1. Germline CDR1 is LNHDA and CDR2 is SQIVND (reference sequence). The CDR3 is made up of 17 amino acids. The junction had 11 bases not matched to a gene; V was cut back by 4 bases and J by 0 bases. CDR3 sequence (DNA): TGTGCCAGTAGTAAGGCCCCGGGACAGTCGATGAACACTGAAGCTTTCTTT. Its protein product is CASSKAPGQSMNTEAFF.

The CDR3 DNA follows: TGTGCCAGCAGTGTGCGGGGGGGCTTAAATGAGCAGTTCTTC. Translated: CASSVRGGLNEQFF. The chain links TRBV2 to TRBJ2-1, with 9 nucleotides matching TRBD2. Trimming removed 4 bases from V and 7 bases from J; junction bases left unmatched: 5. The CDR3 spans 14 residues. CDR1 is SNHLY and CDR2 is FYNNEI in the germline V gene.

This clonotype was seen once. The chain recombines TRBV13 with TRBJ2-1, with 7 positions matching TRBD1. This CDR3 spans 15 amino acids. Trimming took 6 bases from V and 5 from J; bases not matched to a gene: 10. Germline V gene sequence: CDR1 PRHDT, CDR2 FYEKMQ (reference sequence). CDR3 bases: TGTGCCAGCAGATTACTGACAGGGTCCGACAATGAGCAGTTCTTC. This gives the protein CASRLLTGSDNEQFF.

This clonotype was seen only a few times. This sequence joins TRBV10-3 and TRBJ2-7; 8 nucleotides agree with TRBD2. CDR3 length: 12 residues. Trimming took 7 bases from V and 10 from J; bases not matched to a gene: 9. Germline lookup yields CDR1 ENHRY and CDR2 SYGVKD. The CDR3 DNA is TGTGCCATCACCAACTCCGGGACTAGACAGTACTTC. Its translation: CAITNSGTRQYF.

This clonotype was detected only a few times. The rearrangement links TRBV29-1 to TRBJ2-2; a weak D match, TRBD1 (6 bases). Per germline, CDR1 SQVTM and CDR2 ANQGSEA. The ends were cut back, 4 bases at V and 7 bases at J, with 13 bases in the middle. The CDR3 has 13 residues. In nucleotides, the CDR3 is TGCAGCGTTGCAGGGGTCGGCGGCGGGGAGCTGTTTTTT. It codes for CSVAGVGGGELFF.

The J gene is TRBJ1-5, the V gene TRBV15; D is unresolved. The germline V gene has CDR1 LNHNV and CDR2 YYDKDF (reference sequence). There are 13 residues in the CDR3. Trimming pared 0 bases from V and 12 bases from J, leaving 12 bases between. As DNA, the CDR3 is TGTGCCACCAGCAGAGATAGTACAGCTAACCAGCATTTT. Translating it yields CATSRDSTANQHF.

This clonotype was seen ten or more times. The chain combines TRBV6-1 with TRBJ1-1; TRBD1 matches at 7 bases. V shed 6 bases, J shed 5 bases, and the junction held 6 bases outside the gene matches. This CDR3 is 13 amino acids long. Per the germline V gene, CDR1 is MNHNS and CDR2 is SASEGT. In DNA form, the CDR3 reads TGTGCCAGCAGCACAACAGGGGAGACTGAAGCTTTCTTT. This codes for CASSTTGETEAFF.

The CDR3 spells CSAHNYEQYF. DNA of the CDR3: TGCAGTGCTCATAACTACGAGCAGTACTTC. V gene TRBV20-1 combines with J gene TRBJ2-7; D gene unclear. This CDR3 has 10 amino acids. CDR1 is DFQATT, CDR2 SNEGSKA, per germline (reference sequence). Trimming left V 5 bases short and J 3 bases short, with 5 bases between.

This rearrangement joins TRBV20-1 to TRBJ2-7; the D call may be TRBD1 or TRBD2 (7 bases each). The CDR3 has 14 amino acids. Germline V gives CDR1 DFQATT, CDR2 SNEGSKA (reference sequence). With 1 base removed from V and 2 bases from J, the gap between germline ends came to 12 bases. DNA for the CDR3: TGCAGTGCTAGAGGACAGGGAGGGACCTACGAGCAGTACTTC. It yields the protein CSARGQGGTYEQYF.

This clonotype was detected ten times or more. This chain uses TRBV12-3 or TRBV12-4 with TRBJ2-2; D is unresolved. V was clipped by 3 bases and J by 3 bases, with 8 bases between them. This CDR3 has 14 amino acids. Written as DNA, the CDR3 is TGTGCCAGCAGTTTGCTGGGTGACACCGGGGAGCTGTTTTTT. It specifies CASSLLGDTGELFF.

The V call is TRBV15, the J call TRBJ2-1, with D perhaps matching TRBD1 (6 bases). Germline-derived CDR1 and CDR2 are LNHNV and YYDKDF (reference sequence). Deletions cut 3 bases from V and 5 bases from J, with 11 bases between. The CDR3 has 14 amino acids. This chain's CDR3 is CATSSYTGNNEQFF. CDR3 in DNA: TGTGCCACCAGCAGCTACACAGGGAACAATGAGCAGTTCTTC.

This clonotype was recorded many times. The V gene is TRBV6-1, the J gene TRBJ2-7; possibly TRBD2 for D (6 bases). The V end was cut by 1 base, the J end by 3 bases, with 13 bases between. Germline V gene lookup returns CDR1 MNHNS and CDR2 SASEGT. The CDR3 covers 15 residues. CDR3 nucleotide sequence: TGTGCCAGCAGTGAAGAGGACGGGAGAGTCTACGAGCAGTACGTC. Residues: CASSEEDGRVYEQYV.

V and J are TRBV19 and TRBJ1-2; D unclear. The CDR3 is 13 residues long. CDR1 and CDR2 (germline): LNHDA, SQIVND (reference sequence). V dropped 3 bases and J dropped 13 bases, with 18 bases sitting between them. The CDR3 bases are TGTGCCAGTAGTATGTGGGGAGTCCGGAGTCGCACCTTC. Its translation is CASSMWGVRSRTF.

Only one count was recorded for this clonotype. One end of the junction is discordant with germline, which a read error may explain. J is TRBJ1-6 and V is TRBV10-3; 9 positions match TRBD1. Germline V gives CDR1 ENHRY, CDR2 SYGVKD. The CDR3 is 15 amino acids. The CDR3 protein is CATSVRQGDNSPLHF. DNA for the CDR3: TGTGCCACCAGTGTAAGACAGGGGGATAATTCACCCCTCCACTTT.

This clonotype was seen a handful of times. The gene calls are TRBV19 and TRBJ1-1; D unclear. The CDR3 has 15 residues. From germline, CDR1 is LNHDA and CDR2 SQIVND (reference sequence). Trimming took off 3 bases at V and 0 bases at J, with 11 bases between the two ends. CDR3 region: CASSMKVGMNTEAFF. CDR3 coding DNA: TGTGCCAGTAGTATGAAAGTGGGCATGAACACTGAAGCTTTCTTT.

The chain uses TRBV7-8 and TRBJ1-6; D is uncertain. Germline CDR1 SGHVS, CDR2 FQNEAQ. The CDR3 consists of 14 residues. V lost 5 bases, J lost 9 bases, and 14 bases lay in between. The CDR3 reads CASSIREGGSPLHF. The CDR3 DNA reads TGTGCCAGCAGCATAAGGGAGGGTGGTTCACCCCTCCACTTT.

V usage is TRBV27 and J usage is TRBJ2-1; TRBD2 aligns across 12 bases. Germline V gene data show CDR1 as MNHEY and CDR2 as SMNVEV (reference sequence). CDR3 size: 17 residues. V trimming: 4 bases; J trimming: 1 base; junction bases outside the gene matches: 5. CDR3 residues: CASSSPTSGSSYNEQFF. The CDR3 DNA is TGTGCCAGCAGTTCCCCGACTAGCGGGAGTTCCTACAATGAGCAGTTCTTC.

This clonotype was seen many times. The chain is built from TRBV5-5 and TRBJ1-1; 7 nucleotides line up with TRBD1. This CDR3 comprises 16 residues. The ends lost 4 bases at V and 0 bases at J; junction bases unmatched: 9. The germline CDR1 and CDR2 sequences are SGHKS and YYEKEE (reference sequence). CDR3 sequence: CASSLTTGIMNTEAFF. Here the CDR3 DNA reads TGTGCCAGCAGCCTCACGACAGGGATCATGAACACTGAAGCTTTCTTT.

This clonotype turned up a few times. This chain uses TRBV24-1 with TRBJ1-5, with D possibly TRBD1 on 5 matching bases. CDR1 is KGHDR and CDR2 is SFDVKD in the germline V gene. With 5 bases removed from V and 7 bases from J, the gap between germline ends came to 17 bases. The CDR3 covers 15 residues. The chain's CDR3 is CATSGSDSGGQPQHF. Here the CDR3 DNA reads TGTGCCACCAGTGGATCAGATTCGGGGGGACAGCCCCAGCATTTT.

The chain has TRBV9 and TRBJ2-7, with TRBD1 identical over 9 bases. Germline V lookup: CDR1 SGDLS, CDR2 YYNGEE. Trimming took 3 bases from V and 7 from J; bases not matched to a gene: 5. CDR3 length equals 13 residues. CDR3 sequence reads: CASSGRQGEEQYF. The CDR3 DNA sequence: TGTGCCAGCAGCGGAAGACAGGGGGAAGAGCAGTACTTC. The full variable domain, rest sourced from reference TRBV9 and TRBJ2-7, is DSGVTQTPKHLITATGQRVTLRCSPRSGDLSVYWYQQSLDQGLQFLIQYYNGEERAKGNILERFSAQQFPDLHSELNLSSLELGDSALYFCASSGRQGEEQYFGPGTRLTVT.

V is TRBV29-1 and J is TRBJ1-2; D is undetermined. V lost 8 bases, J lost 8 bases, and 12 bases lay in between. The CDR3 has 10 residues. Per the germline V gene, CDR1 is SQVTM and CDR2 is ANQGSEA. CDR3 amino acids: CSLKAEGYTF. CDR3 sequence (DNA): TGCAGCCTCAAGGCGGAGGGCTACACCTTC.